A selection of T cell receptor beta chains follows, all from one sample in a study of cytomegalovirus exposure and HLA in healthy donors. Sequenced by immunoSEQ multiplex PCR; TCRdb stores in-frame clones only, minus some. The sample contains some 150,000 clones, around four fifths of which appear only once. Specimen: PBMCs. The origin of the receptors is a woman in her forties or fifties in good health and CMV-seronegative. The CDR3 runs from the conserved cysteine through the conserved F or W. Each record gives: D gene, V gene, clone size, J gene, CDR3 DNA, CDR3 protein. A D gene is named only where the DNA matches it firmly. The size entry is marked missing in some rows and otherwise reads once, few, many or a size class.

>-|TRBV9|-|TRBJ2-7
TGTGCCAGCAGCGTCCGGACAAGGAATGGCGAGCAGTACTTC
CASSVRTRNGEQYF
>-|TRBV5-6|-|TRBJ2-7
TGTGCCAGCAGCTTGTCACAGGGATCCCGCGCTCGAGAGCAGTACTTC
CASSLSQGSRAREQYF
>TRBD2|TRBV7-7|-|TRBJ2-5
TGTGCTAGCAGCTTAGCGAAGACTCGGACTAGCGGGATCGAGACCCAGTACTTC
CASSLAKTRTSGIETQYF
>TRBD1|TRBV10-3|-|TRBJ2-1
TGTGCCATCAGACAGGGACAGGGTAGCTCCTACAATGAGCAGTTCTTC
CAIRQGQGSSYNEQFF
>TRBD1|TRBV29-1|once|TRBJ1-1
TGCAGCGTTAGGGACAGCGGCCTGAATGCTTTCTTT
CSVRDSGLNAFF
>TRBD2|TRBV5-4|-|TRBJ2-7
TGTGCCAGCAGCTTGGGGCTAGCGGAGACCTACGAGCAGTACTTC
CASSLGLAETYEQYF
>-|TRBV29-1|-|TRBJ2-1
TGCAGCTACCGCCGCGATTCTAGCGTAAACAATGAGCAGTTCTTC
CSYRRDSSVNNEQFF
>-|TRBV28|-|TRBJ2-1
TGTGCCAGCAGTGACTGGACAGCCGTATATGAGCAGTTCTTC
CASSDWTAVYEQFF
>-|TRBV28|-|TRBJ1-4
TGTGCCAGCAGTTCGGGGGGAAGGGGGGCGACTAATGAAAAACTGTTTTTT
CASSSGGRGATNEKLFF
>TRBD1|TRBV28|-|TRBJ1-1
TGTGCCAGCGGCAACTGGGACAGAAAGAACACTGAAGCTTTCTTT
CASGNWDRKNTEAFF
>-|TRBV5-1|-|TRBJ2-7
TGCGCCAGCAGCTTTCAGGGTAACTACGAGCAGTACTTC
CASSFQGNYEQYF
>TRBD1|TRBV5-1|-|TRBJ2-5
TGCGCCAGCAGCTGGGACAGTCAAGAGACCCAGTACTTC
CASSWDSQETQYF
>-|TRBV28|-|TRBJ1-1
TGTGCCAGCAGTTTGCCGTGGCCGGGACTACAAATCCCTTTCTTT
CASSLPWPGLQIPFF
>-|TRBV5-6|-|TRBJ2-3
TGTGCCAGCAGCTTCTCTAGCACAGATACGCAGTATTTT
CASSFSSTDTQYF
>-|TRBV18|-|TRBJ2-7
TGTGCCAGCTCCTCCGGGCGGGGAACCTACGAGCAGTACTTC
CASSSGRGTYEQYF
>TRBD1|TRBV5-1|-|TRBJ2-7
TGCGCCAGCAGCCCACTGACAGGGGGGGACTACGAGCAGTACTTC
CASSPLTGGDYEQYF
>TRBD1|TRBV6-6|many|TRBJ1-1
TGTGCCAGCAGTTTTCCGGGACAGGGGGCGATCACTGAAGCTTTCTTT
CASSFPGQGAITEAFF
>TRBD1|TRBV10-3|few|TRBJ1-1
TGTGCCATCACCTCGGACAGGTCGTCTGTTGCTTTCTTT
CAITSDRSSVAFF
>TRBD1|TRBV28|-|TRBJ2-7
TGTGCCAGCACTGGACAGGGTGGTTCCTACGAGCAGTACTTC
CASTGQGGSYEQYF
>TRBD1|TRBV7-2|-|TRBJ1-2
TGTGCCAGCAGCTTCAGGGGGTCTAACTATGGCTACACCTTC
CASSFRGSNYGYTF
>-|TRBV11-3|-|TRBJ2-2
TGTGCCAGCAGCTTAGGAGGGTGGGGGCCCGGGGAGCTGTTTTTT
CASSLGGWGPGELFF
>TRBD1|TRBV10-3|-|TRBJ1-2
TGTGCCATCAGGGAAAATACAGGGGGCGTACTGGATGGCTACACCTTC
CAIRENTGGVLDGYTF
>-|TRBV7-9|-|TRBJ1-5
TGTGCCAGCAGCTGGACACCTAATCAGCCCCAGCATTTT
CASSWTPNQPQHF
>TRBD2|TRBV4-1|-|TRBJ2-1
TGCGCCAGCAGCCCTGGCGGAGGGAGGGCGTACAATGAGCAGTTCTTC
CASSPGGGRAYNEQFF
>-|TRBV5-1|-|TRBJ2-7
TGCGCCAGCAGCTTGATCGGTAGCGGCTCCAACTACGAGCAGTACTTC
CASSLIGSGSNYEQYF
>TRBD1|TRBV27|-|TRBJ1-4
TGTGCCAGCAGTCCCCGACAGGGAATTAATGAAAAACTGTTTTTT
CASSPRQGINEKLFF
>TRBD2|TRBV18|-|TRBJ2-3
TGTGCCAGCTCACCCCATGTAGCGGGTGAGGGCACAGATACGCAGTATTTT
CASSPHVAGEGTDTQYF
>TRBD2|TRBV2|once|TRBJ2-7
TGTGCCAGCACTGCATCGACTAGCCCTACCTACGAGCAGTACTTC
CASTASTSPTYEQYF
>TRBD2|TRBV11-1|-|TRBJ2-7
TGTGCCAGCAGCCCCGAGCTAGCGGGAGTATTTGAGCAGTACTTC
CASSPELAGVFEQYF
>-|TRBV6-5|-|TRBJ2-1
TGTGCCAGCAGTTACGCGGTCGGTAGCTCCTACAATGAGCAGTTCTTC
CASSYAVGSSYNEQFF
>TRBD1|TRBV29-1|few|TRBJ1-3
TGCAGCGTCGTACAGGGGACCTCTGGAAACACCATATATTTT
CSVVQGTSGNTIYF
>-|TRBV2|few|TRBJ1-1
TGTGCCAGCAGGGCCAGACAGAACCCGAACACTGAAGCTTTCTTT
CASRARQNPNTEAFF
>-|TRBV7-8|-|TRBJ2-7
TGTGCCAGCAGCTTAGGGGCAGGGGGGCCCTACGAGCAGTACTTC
CASSLGAGGPYEQYF
>TRBD2|TRBV5-1|-|TRBJ2-3
TGCGCCAGCTTGGCAGCGGGGGTAAGCACAGATACGCAGTATTTT
CASLAAGVSTDTQYF
>TRBD2|TRBV28|-|TRBJ2-3
TGTGCCAGCAGTTTATTTAGCGGGGGTAGAGATACGCAGTATTTT
CASSLFSGGRDTQYF
>TRBD1|TRBV28|-|TRBJ1-2
TGTGCCAGCCGAGACGCCGGGACAGGGGTTAATCGCGGCTACACCTTC
CASRDAGTGVNRGYTF
>TRBD1|TRBV6-5|-|TRBJ2-1
TGTGCCAGCAGCCGCGCCGGGACAGACAATGAGCAGTTCTTC
CASSRAGTDNEQFF
>TRBD1|TRBV4-1|-|TRBJ1-3
TGCGCCAGCAGCCAAGATGAGGGGGCACGGAACACCATATATTTT
CASSQDEGARNTIYF
>TRBD1|TRBV28|-|TRBJ1-2
TGTGCCAGCAGTTCAGGGGGCGCCGGCTATGGCTACACCTTC
CASSSGGAGYGYTF
>TRBD2|TRBV19|-|TRBJ2-7
TGTGCCAGTAGTCTAGAGGTAGCGGGAAATGAGCAGTACTTC
CASSLEVAGNEQYF
>TRBD1|TRBV15|once|TRBJ2-7
TGTGCCACCAGCAGAGAAAGGACAGGGGCCTACGAGCAGTACTTC
CATSRERTGAYEQYF
>-|TRBV5-5|-|TRBJ1-6
TGTGCCAGCAGCTTGGCAGGGGTCGGTAATTCACCCCTCCACTTT
CASSLAGVGNSPLHF
>TRBD1|TRBV15|-|TRBJ2-2
TGTGCCACCAGCAGAGGGGGGACAGGGGGAACGGTCGGGGAGCTGTTTTTT
CATSRGGTGGTVGELFF
>-|TRBV9|-|TRBJ2-7
TGTGCCAGCAGCGCCCAGGGGCCCCTATCCTACGAGCAGTACTTC
CASSAQGPLSYEQYF